The rows below give T cell receptor beta chains drawn from one sample of a study of blood T cell repertoires in COVID-19. Clones were read by immunoSEQ multiplex PCR, and TCRdb kept only the in-frame ones, dropping some. Found here are tens of thousands of clones, 75% to 90% of them singletons; the top ten hold around 1.4%. The sequencing sample was made of peripheral blood. These receptors all come from a man in his fifties or sixties with acute or convalescent COVID-19. Both conserved end residues are part of each CDR3. Each record gives: V gene, CDR3 length, clone size, J gene, D gene, CDR3 DNA, CDR3 protein. A D gene is named only where the DNA matches it firmly. Clone size is given for some rows only: seen once, a few or many times, or a class if the clone is expanded.

V gene: TRBV6-4
CDR3 length: 14
clone size: -
J gene: TRBJ2-2
D gene: TRBD1
CDR3 DNA: TGTGCCAGCAGTGCGACAGGGGACACCGGGGAGCTGTTTTTT
CDR3 protein: CASSATGDTGELFF

V gene: TRBV25-1
CDR3 length: 14
clone size: -
J gene: TRBJ2-7
D gene: TRBD1
CDR3 DNA: TGTGCCAGCAGTGACACAGGGGGACACTACGAGCAGTACTTC
CDR3 protein: CASSDTGGHYEQYF

V gene: TRBV12-2
CDR3 length: 14
clone size: -
J gene: TRBJ2-7
D gene: -
CDR3 DNA: TGTGCAAGTCGTTCCGGGACAGGGCACCACGAGCAGTACTTC
CDR3 protein: CASRSGTGHHEQYF

V gene: TRBV5-1
CDR3 length: 15
clone size: -
J gene: TRBJ2-5
D gene: -
CDR3 DNA: TGCGCCAGCAACTCGGGGCAGGGAGGCCCCGAGACCCAGTACTTC
CDR3 protein: CASNSGQGGPETQYF

V gene: TRBV5-4
CDR3 length: 16
clone size: -
J gene: TRBJ2-3
D gene: TRBD1
CDR3 DNA: TGTGCCAGCAGCCGGGACTGGACAGGGGGCACAGATACGCAGTATTTT
CDR3 protein: CASSRDWTGGTDTQYF

V gene: TRBV10-1
CDR3 length: 13
clone size: -
J gene: TRBJ2-2
D gene: -
CDR3 DNA: TGCGCCAGCAGTTACAGGGTCACCGGGGAGCTGTTTTTT
CDR3 protein: CASSYRVTGELFF

V gene: TRBV7-9
CDR3 length: 13
clone size: -
J gene: TRBJ2-7
D gene: -
CDR3 DNA: TGTGCCAGCAGCTTAGTAGGCCGGGGCGAGCAGTACTTC
CDR3 protein: CASSLVGRGEQYF

V gene: TRBV11-3
CDR3 length: 17
clone size: -
J gene: TRBJ2-4
D gene: -
CDR3 DNA: TGTGCCAGCAGCTTAGAGTTCACACCTCTAGCCAAAAACATTCAGTACTTC
CDR3 protein: CASSLEFTPLAKNIQYF

V gene: TRBV6-5
CDR3 length: 15
clone size: -
J gene: TRBJ2-7
D gene: TRBD1
CDR3 DNA: TGTGCCAGCAGTTACTCGGGACAGGGAAGTGGCGAGCAGTACTTC
CDR3 protein: CASSYSGQGSGEQYF

V gene: TRBV19
CDR3 length: 16
clone size: few
J gene: TRBJ1-3
D gene: -
CDR3 DNA: TGTGCCAGTAGCCCCGGAAGACTGAACTCTGGAAACACCATATATTTT
CDR3 protein: CASSPGRLNSGNTIYF

V gene: TRBV10-3
CDR3 length: 16
clone size: -
J gene: TRBJ2-7
D gene: TRBD2
CDR3 DNA: TGTGCCATCAGTGGACTAGCGGGAGCCCGGGCGTACGAGCAGTACTTC
CDR3 protein: CAISGLAGARAYEQYF

V gene: TRBV11-1
CDR3 length: 15
clone size: -
J gene: TRBJ2-7
D gene: TRBD2
CDR3 DNA: TGTGCCAGCAGCTGGGGACTAGCGGGAGCATACGAGCAGTACTTC
CDR3 protein: CASSWGLAGAYEQYF

V gene: TRBV18
CDR3 length: 14
clone size: -
J gene: TRBJ2-7
D gene: -
CDR3 DNA: TGTGCCAGCTCACCGAACCGAGGCTCCTACGAGCAGTACTTC
CDR3 protein: CASSPNRGSYEQYF

V gene: TRBV4-1
CDR3 length: 16
clone size: -
J gene: TRBJ2-1
D gene: TRBD2
CDR3 DNA: TGCGCCAGCAGCCCCGGGGGGGCCTACTCCTACAATGAGCAGTTCTTC
CDR3 protein: CASSPGGAYSYNEQFF

V gene: TRBV5-1
CDR3 length: 15
clone size: -
J gene: TRBJ2-1
D gene: TRBD1
CDR3 DNA: TGCGCCAGCAGCTTAACAGGGGGCGCCGGAAATGAGCAGTTCTTC
CDR3 protein: CASSLTGGAGNEQFF

V gene: TRBV3-1/TRBV3-2
CDR3 length: 15
clone size: -
J gene: TRBJ2-3
D gene: TRBD1
CDR3 DNA: TGTGCCAGCAGCATCTCCAGGGGGTCCCCAGATACGCAGTATTTT
CDR3 protein: CASSISRGSPDTQYF